Given below is one T cell receptor beta chain in context. This clonotype was counted ten times or more. No cognate antigen has been identified for it. One base away there is no much larger clone; base qualities are not given. In the ophthalmopathy patients, disease was moderately to severely active, with a Clinical Activity Score of 3 or more, a NOSPECS grade of 4 or more, and a duration of less than 3 months. Any patient with an uncontrolled infection, another autoimmune disease, pregnancy or lactation was excluded. Diagnoses were based on clinical symptoms, serum thyroxine and TRAb, thyroid ultrasound and orbital computed tomography. PBMCs were isolated from 8 to 10 ml of fresh peripheral blood by Ficoll-Paque density gradient centrifugation. Trizol reagent was used to extract total RNA, and RNA quality was then checked on an Agilent 2100 Bioanalyzer. CDR1 and CDR2 are drawn from the germline V gene (reference sequence): DFQATT, SNEGSKA. After removal of 1 base from V and 3 bases from J, the junction retains 2 bases not matched to a gene. Counted from cysteine to phenylalanine, this CDR3 has 14 amino acids. Only the CDR3 part of the read is kept: 42 bases, read in frame from the first base.

The source of the sample is a study of T cells in Graves' hyperthyroidism and ophthalmopathy (dated by TCRdb to about 2019). Background for the entire study: Peripheral blood was collected at initial diagnosis, before any treatment. To identify TCR V-J signatures that set the groups apart, the researchers used a discovery cohort of about a hundred patients, made up of around 42 with Graves' ophthalmopathy and about 55 with stable Graves' hyperthyroidism. Whether ophthalmopathy could be predicted prospectively was tested in an independent validation cohort made up of roughly 19 hyperthyroidism patients plus 17 patients who later progressed to ophthalmopathy. The roughly 100 discovery patients were randomly divided into training and test sets at a 7:3 ratio. Thyroid tissue and blood T-cell repertoires from six Graves' hyperthyroidism patients were also compared in the study. Following sampling, methimazole starting at 30 mg daily was given to hyperthyroidism patients, and high-dose intravenous methylprednisolone was given to ophthalmopathy patients. The paper reports TCR Vbeta CDR3 sequencing of 140 or so peripheral blood samples: under 45 ophthalmopathy, approximately 74 hyperthyroidism and around 17 progressor patients. Broader findings and caveats from the paper: Sample size was not statistically predetermined, and investigators were not blinded to group allocation. A 13 V-J signature model separated ophthalmopathy from stable hyperthyroidism, with just over 85% sensitivity and roughly 84% specificity in cross-validation and 80%/75% in testing. In validation, the model predicted progression to ophthalmopathy with 55% to 71% sensitivity and approximately 74% specificity, a median of around 6.6 months before onset. Blood samples also contained most of the expanded thyroid clonotypes (frequency above 0.001), which suggests that blood repertoires may reflect thyroid immune responses.

The TCR beta CDR3 regions were amplified from the RNA transcripts. The first round of RT-PCR for the TCR CDR3 was performed with the HTBI primer set and the Qiagen OneStep RT-PCR kit. Libraries were constructed in a second round of multiplex PCR, after which size selection and purification were performed. Libraries were sequenced paired-end with 100 bp reads on an Illumina HiSeq2000. The source study handled its data this way. SOAPnuke was used to process the raw data, throwing out any read that contained adapters or uncalled bases, had a mean Phred below 15, or lacked an exact constant-primer or identifier match. High-quality paired reads were merged using COPE v1.2.5, and each unique nucleotide sequence was defined as a clonotype. Clonotypes were aligned to IMGT TRBV, TRBD and TRBJ reference segments using MiTCR v1.1. The analysis included only V-J combinations with a frequency above 0.0001, which together covered around 99% of the repertoires. The TCS score was defined as the ratio of F50 (clonal expansion) to E x V (chaos), calculated using BLOSUM62-based TCRdist between CDR3 peptides within each V-J. Welch's t-statistics and random forest reduced roughly 540 V-J features to under 15, which were used in a naive Bayes classifier (R e1071). The Morisita-Horn index was used to measure how similar the thyroid and blood repertoires were. TCRdb passed the public sequencing reads through fastp at Q25 and MiXCR, retaining productive beta sequences. Rows matching on CDR3 protein sequence are summarized as one entry with the most common DNA and genes. TCRdb's processing, not the authors', yielded these V and J calls. The sample contains about 610,000 distinct CDR3 sequences, about 15% of them found a single time. The top ten clones comprise roughly 4.3% of the sample.

The origin of this receptor is a woman aged 40 to 50 with Graves' ophthalmopathy. The specimen sequenced was blood. The chain is assembled from TRBV20-1 and TRBJ2-7; TRBD2 matches 11 bases in the middle. The DNA sequence is as follows: TGCAGTGCTAGAGGACTAGCGGGATTCTACGAGCAGTACTTC. Protein translation: CSARGLAGFYEQYF.